Shown below are 32 T cell receptor beta chains from a single sample sequenced in a study of CD8 T cells in ankylosing spondylitis. MiXCR, applied by TCRdb to the 5' RACE reads, yields one record per CDR3 protein. The table includes over 30,000 distinct CDR3 sequences, 10% to 15% detected once. Sequenced sample: synovial fluid, either unsorted or a sorted T cell fraction (not recorded which). These TCRs come from a male donor with ankylosing spondylitis.

This sequence joins TRBV6-4 and TRBJ2-3; tentative D call: TRBD2 (5 bases). The CDR3 runs 14 residues. V was trimmed by 0 bases and J by 5 bases, leaving 9 bases between them. Germline CDR1 is MRHNA and CDR2 is SNTAGT. CDR3: CASSDSIEGDTQYF. As DNA, the CDR3 is TGTGCCAGCAGTGACTCGATAGAGGGAGATACGCAGTATTTT.

The chain uses TRBV7-2 and TRBJ2-7; TRBD2 matches 7 bases. The junction had 8 bases not matched to a gene; V was cut back by 5 bases and J by 4 bases. CDR1 is SGHTA and CDR2 is FQGNSA in the germline V gene. This CDR3 is 14 amino acids long. CDR3: CASSARDYPYEQYF. CDR3 in DNA: TGTGCCAGCAGCGCCCGGGACTACCCATACGAGCAGTACTTC.

The chain couples TRBV10-1 to TRBJ1-1; the match to TRBD1 covers 9 bases. The CDR3 is 11 amino acids. Germline values: CDR1 WNHNN, CDR2 SYGVQD (reference sequence). V shed 6 bases, J shed 9 bases, and the junction held 2 bases outside the gene matches. The CDR3 loop reads CASSTGGQAFF. The CDR3 DNA reads TGCGCCAGCAGCACAGGGGGCCAAGCTTTCTTT.

This clonotype was recorded many times. The chain has TRBV2 and TRBJ1-2; no reliable D call. The CDR3 spans 15 residues. Trimming shortened V by 2 bases and J by 4 bases, and 14 bases separated the two germline ends. The germline gives CDR1 SNHLY, CDR2 FYNNEI. The DNA for the CDR3 is TGTGCCAGCAGTGAACTCGGGGTTGGCGTCTATGGCTACACCTTC. Its protein product is CASSELGVGVYGYTF.

The chain combines TRBV20-1 with TRBJ1-4, with D hard to call. CDR3 length equals 14 residues. Trimming left V 0 bases short and J 7 bases short, with 12 bases between. Looked up from germline, CDR1 is DFQATT and CDR2 is SNEGSKA (reference sequence). CDR3 sequence: CSARDGGRSEKLFF. The DNA for the CDR3 is TGCAGTGCTAGAGATGGTGGGAGGAGTGAAAAACTGTTTTTT.

This clonotype was counted many times. The rearrangement joins TRBV24-1 to TRBJ2-1, with D perhaps given as TRBD1 or TRBD2 (5 bases each). V was clipped by 7 bases and J by 4 bases, with 10 bases between them. Germline-derived CDR1 and CDR2 are KGHDR and SFDVKD. The CDR3 spans 13 residues. The CDR3 here is CATRAGSYNEQFF. CDR3 DNA: TGTGCCACCAGGGCAGGGAGTTACAATGAGCAGTTCTTC.

The chain has TRBV12-3 or TRBV12-4 and TRBJ2-1; no reliable D call. The CDR3 contains 15 residues. V gave up 2 bases and J gave up 0 bases, with 8 bases separating them. CDR3 coding DNA: TGTGCCAGCAGTTTATTAGTAGGCTCCTACAATGAGCAGTTCTTC. Protein: CASSLLVGSYNEQFF.

This clonotype was seen many times. This chain uses TRBV27 with TRBJ2-7; D gene ambiguous. Germline CDR1 and CDR2: MNHEY and SMNVEV (reference sequence). V shed 2 bases and J shed 2 bases, with 7 bases lying between them. The CDR3 sequence is 13 residues long. The CDR3 bases are TGTGCCAGCAGTTTAGAAAGAACCTACGAGCAGTACTTC. It is translated as CASSLERTYEQYF.

This clonotype was counted ten times or more. The gene calls are TRBV3-1 and TRBJ2-7, with TRBD1 identical over 10 bases. Losses at the gene ends were 4 bases for V and 2 bases for J; bases not matched to a gene: 2. CDR1 and CDR2 (germline): LGHDT, YNNKEL (reference sequence). This CDR3 spans 14 amino acids. Here the CDR3 reads CASSLGTGAYEQYF. The CDR3 DNA sequence: TGTGCCAGCAGCCTTGGGACAGGGGCCTACGAGCAGTACTTC.

In its sample, this clonotype was seen many times. V usage is TRBV7-9 and J usage is TRBJ2-7; TRBD1 might be the D (5 bases). V lost 7 bases and J lost 5, with 15 bases in between. The germline CDR1 and CDR2 sequences are SEHNR and FQNEAQ (reference sequence). The CDR3 contains 13 residues. CDR3 residues: CASTGILAHEQYF. CDR3 coding DNA: TGTGCCAGCACAGGGATTCTCGCCCACGAGCAGTACTTC.

This clonotype was observed at least ten times. This chain uses TRBV13 with TRBJ1-1, with a possible D match to TRBD1 (5 bases). In germline, CDR1 is PRHDT, CDR2 FYEKMQ (reference sequence). V was shortened by 2 bases and J by 6 bases, with 16 bases between the two germline ends. The CDR3 spans 15 residues. CDR3 DNA sequence: TGTGCCAGCAGCTTATCAGGGCCAGGCGGGCCTGAAGCTTTCTTT. This codes for CASSLSGPGGPEAFF. Variable domain in full (rest from reference TRBV13 and TRBJ1-1): AAGVIQSPRHLIKEKRETATLKCYPIPRHDTVYWYQQGPGQDPQFLISFYEKMQSDKGSIPDRFSAQQFSDYHSELNMSSLELGDSALYFCASSLSGPGGPEAFFGQGTRLTVV.

This clonotype was seen repeatedly, ten times or more. The rearrangement joins TRBV6-4 to TRBJ2-2; D is unresolved. V lost 0 bases, J lost 3 bases, and 2 bases lay in between. This CDR3 is built from 13 residues. Germline V lookup: CDR1 MRHNA, CDR2 SNTAGT. The CDR3 nucleotides read TGTGCCAGCAGTGACTCGGACACCGGGGAGCTGTTTTTT. It translates to CASSDSDTGELFF.

The chain joins TRBV29-1 to TRBJ2-1, with D possibly matching TRBD2 (6 bases). Germline CDR1 SQVTM, CDR2 ANQGSEA. This CDR3 is built from 14 residues. The germline V and J ends were trimmed by 6 bases and 0 bases, with 12 bases remaining between them. The CDR3: CSVRRAVSYNEQFF. The CDR3 nucleotides are TGCAGCGTCCGGAGGGCTGTCTCCTACAATGAGCAGTTCTTC.

There are many counts of this clonotype. The chain links TRBV4-3 to TRBJ1-6; no definite D call. The CDR3 runs to 15 residues. V lost 4 bases and J lost 0, with 7 bases in between. Germline V gene lookup returns CDR1 LGHNA and CDR2 YSLEER. The CDR3: CASSRLSSYNSPLHF. CDR3 bases: TGCGCCAGCAGCCGGTTGAGCTCCTATAATTCACCCCTCCACTTT.

The chain combines TRBV5-1 with TRBJ1-2, with no clear D. V lost 1 base and J 0 bases, leaving 10 bases between the germline ends. This CDR3 is built from 15 residues. Germline CDR1 SGHRS, CDR2 YFSETQ. Here the CDR3 reads CASSLRVGANYGYTF. The CDR3 DNA reads as TGCGCCAGCAGCTTGAGGGTCGGGGCTAACTATGGCTACACCTTC.

This clonotype was recorded a few times. One end of the junction varies from germline; a read error may be responsible. This rearrangement joins TRBV7-8 to TRBJ2-7; tentatively, D is TRBD1 or TRBD2 (5 bases each). The CDR3 has 11 residues. The germline CDR1 and CDR2 sequences are SGHVS and FQNEAQ. CDR3 region: CASSTPGPTSF. For the CDR3, the DNA is TGTGCCAGCAGCACACCGGGACCGACTTCCTTC.

This chain connects TRBV19 to TRBJ2-7, with 9 bases identical to TRBD2. The CDR3 covers 14 residues. Germline V gene lookup returns CDR1 LNHDA and CDR2 SQIVND (reference sequence). With V trimmed by 1 base and J by 3 bases, 1 base remained unmatched. The CDR3 spells CASSIGSGSYEQYF. For the CDR3, the DNA is TGTGCCAGTAGTATAGGTAGCGGGAGCTACGAGCAGTACTTC.

CDR3 residues: CASSLWPGRWTEAFF. Written as DNA, the CDR3 is TGTGCCAGCAGTTTATGGCCGGGTCGTTGGACTGAAGCTTTCTTT. The V and J genes are TRBV28 and TRBJ1-1; D call uncertain. The length of the CDR3 is 15 residues. Deletions cut 0 bases from V and 5 bases from J, with 13 bases between. The germline V gene has CDR1 MDHEN and CDR2 SYDVKM. The variable domain in full, with the rest retrieved from reference TRBV28 and TRBJ1-1, is DVKVTQSSRYLVKRTGEKVFLECVQDMDHENMFWYRQDPGLGLRLIYFSYDVKMKEKGDIPEGYSVSREKKERFSLILESASTNQTSMYLCASSLWPGRWTEAFFGQGTRLTVV.

This clonotype was detected ten times or more. This chain uses TRBV12-3 or TRBV12-4 with TRBJ2-1; D possibly matches TRBD1 or TRBD2 (6 bases each). This CDR3 contains 17 residues. Trimming stripped 5 bases from V and 2 bases from J, with 19 bases between. Written as DNA, the CDR3 is TGTGCCAGCAGTGCGATGTTTACGGGGGCTGCCTACAATGAGCAGTTCTTC. It is translated as CASSAMFTGAAYNEQFF.

By share of the sample, this clonotype is large (0.1 to 1%). The V call is TRBV29-1, the J call TRBJ2-1; 10 bases map to TRBD2. CDR1 is SQVTM, CDR2 ANQGSEA, per germline. The CDR3 has 14 residues. The V and J ends lost 4 bases and 2 bases, in that order; junction bases with no gene match: 2. The CDR3 spells CSVGTSGAYNEQFF. CDR3 bases: TGCAGCGTTGGAACTAGCGGGGCCTACAATGAGCAGTTCTTC.

At least ten counts were recorded for this clonotype. The chain links TRBV4-3 to TRBJ2-5; no reliable D call. Germline loops: CDR1 LGHNA, CDR2 YSLEER. The CDR3 totals 14 residues. Trimming took 0 bases from V and 4 from J, leaving 9 bases between them. The CDR3 here is CASSQDYRVETQYF. The CDR3 bases are TGCGCCAGCAGCCAAGATTACCGGGTAGAGACCCAGTACTTC.

The gene calls are TRBV3-1 and TRBJ2-3; 7 bases are a match to TRBD2. J was trimmed by 7 bases and V by 11 bases; bases with no gene match: 27. This CDR3 comprises 18 residues. Germline-derived CDR1 and CDR2 are LGHDT and YNNKEL (reference sequence). The CDR3 DNA sequence: TGTGCCTTCACCCTAAGTGAAGGGGAGGGTCCTATTGTATATACGCAGTATTTT. Translated: CAFTLSEGEGPIVYTQYF.

This clonotype showed up many times. This sequence joins TRBV14 and TRBJ2-1; D may be TRBD2 (7 bases). Germline CDR1 SGHDN, CDR2 FVKESK. CDR3 length equals 14 residues. The germline V and J ends were trimmed by 9 bases and 4 bases, with 16 bases remaining between them. The CDR3 DNA is TGTGCCAGTAAGGGGGGGGCCCTTTACAATGAGCAGTTCTTC. The encoded protein is CASKGGALYNEQFF.

This clonotype was recorded a few times. The rearrangement links TRBV20-1 to TRBJ1-3; D is ambiguous. With 6 bases removed from V and 4 bases from J, the gap between germline ends came to 10 bases. CDR1 is DFQATT, CDR2 SNEGSKA, per germline (reference sequence). The CDR3 runs to 12 residues. The CDR3 loop reads CSASPRGNTIYF. The DNA for the CDR3 is TGCAGTGCGAGCCCTCGGGGAAACACCATATATTTT.

The rearrangement uses TRBV12-3 or TRBV12-4 and TRBJ2-3, with unresolved D. V was cut by 7 bases and J by 6 bases, with 20 bases left in between. The CDR3 consists of 15 residues. CDR3 sequence: CASTDSRLSSDTQYF. CDR3 in DNA: TGTGCCAGCACCGACTCTCGACTGAGCTCGGATACGCAGTATTTT.

This clonotype was observed a handful of times. The V and J genes are TRBV27 and TRBJ1-5; possibly TRBD1 for D (5 bases). V was trimmed by 6 bases and J by 1 base, leaving 16 bases between them. CDR1 and CDR2 from the germline V gene are MNHEY and SMNVEV (reference sequence). The CDR3 contains 16 residues. The CDR3 region is CASSPRGGRSNQPQHF. The CDR3 nucleotides read TGTGCCAGCAGCCCGAGGGGTGGCAGGAGCAATCAGCCCCAGCATTTT.

This clonotype was counted many times. The V gene is TRBV3-1, the J gene TRBJ1-1; TRBD1 agrees at 7 bases. The trim removed 0 bases at V and 2 bases at J, leaving 9 bases unmatched. The CDR3 covers 17 residues. Germline CDR1 and CDR2: LGHDT and YNNKEL (reference sequence). The CDR3 region has the DNA TGTGCCAGCAGCCAAGATCTGGGGACAGACCTTAACACTGAAGCTTTCTTT. Amino acid sequence: CASSQDLGTDLNTEAFF.

The chain links TRBV28 to TRBJ2-3; D gene uncertain. Germline CDR1 and CDR2: MDHEN and SYDVKM. The CDR3 has 11 amino acids. V was shortened by 7 bases and J by 6 bases, with 8 bases between the two germline ends. CDR3 loop: CASTRYDTQYF. As DNA, the CDR3 is TGTGCCAGCACGAGGTACGATACGCAGTATTTT.

This clonotype was observed a few times. The chain is built from TRBV4-2 and TRBJ1-1, with D possibly TRBD1 on 5 matching bases. Per germline, CDR1 LGHNA and CDR2 YNFKEQ. The germline V and J ends were trimmed by 6 bases and 2 bases, with 13 bases remaining between them. There are 14 residues in the CDR3. CDR3: CASRGTGINTEAFF. The CDR3 DNA follows: TGTGCCAGCAGGGGCACAGGCATTAACACTGAAGCTTTCTTT.

The chain combines TRBV4-3 with TRBJ2-7; 8 bases align to TRBD1. Germline assignment: CDR1 LGHNA and CDR2 YSLEER. The CDR3 is 15 residues long. The J segment lost 4 bases and the V segment lost 5 bases, leaving 10 bases of the junction unmatched. CDR3: CASSESQGALYEQYF. The CDR3 coding sequence is TGCGCCAGCAGCGAAAGCCAGGGGGCCCTTTACGAGCAGTACTTC.

This clonotype occurred a few times. The chain recombines TRBV29-1 with TRBJ1-4, with a possible D match to TRBD1 (5 bases). Between the trimmed V and J ends, which lost 0 bases and 8 bases, there was a span of 13 bases. CDR3 length equals 14 residues. Germline V gene lookup returns CDR1 SQVTM and CDR2 ANQGSEA. The CDR3 sequence is CSVEDQSTGEKLFF. CDR3 in DNA: TGCAGCGTTGAAGATCAGTCAACAGGAGAAAAACTGTTTTTT.

The chain is built from TRBV9 and TRBJ1-1; no firm D call. V lost 5 bases, J lost 1 base, and 9 bases lay in between. The germline V gene encodes CDR1 SGDLS and CDR2 YYNGEE. This CDR3 has 13 residues. CDR3 region: CASRVGTNTEAFF. The CDR3 coding sequence is TGTGCCAGCAGGGTGGGCACGAACACTGAAGCTTTCTTT.